One and the same sample provided the 18 T cell receptor beta chains below, sequenced in a study of T cell responses to AZD1222 COVID-19 vaccine (dated by TCRdb to the early 2020s). To prepare the library, the immunoSEQ multiplex PCR assay was applied. This immuneACCESS table, as held by TCRdb, lists in-frame sequences with V and J called but not all clones. Of the missing ones, under half trace to an unresolved V gene in checked studies; the others have no known cause. The sample records 150,000 or so clones, approximately 90% of which are singletons. The leading ten clones occupy 20% to 25% of the sample. What this sample's time point label stands for: baseline before first vaccination. The material was peripheral blood, obtained on day 0 of AZD1222 vaccination. The receptor set was obtained from an adult in good health.

This chain joins TRBV2 and TRBJ1-1; 7 bases fit TRBD1. Unmatched junction bases numbered 8, after V lost 8 bases and J lost 5 bases. The CDR3 sequence is 13 residues long. Germline V CDR1 and CDR2: SNHLY, FYNNEI. The CDR3 DNA reads TGTGCCAGCTCGCAGGGGGAAGGGACTGAAGCTTTCTTT. Its protein product is CASSQGEGTEAFF.

The chain is built from TRBV29-1 and TRBJ1-1; D is uncertain. CDR1 and CDR2 from the germline V gene are SQVTM and ANQGSEA. Between the trimmed V and J ends, which lost 4 bases and 3 bases, there was a span of 15 bases. The CDR3 contains 14 residues. The CDR3, as DNA: TGCAGCGTTGTCAAAAGGACGGGTTACACTGAAGCTTTCTTT. It codes for CSVVKRTGYTEAFF.

This sequence joins TRBV18 and TRBJ1-3, with D perhaps matching TRBD1 (6 bases). Trimming removed 4 bases from V and 2 bases from J, with 15 bases in between. CDR1 is KGHSH and CDR2 is LQKENI in the germline V gene. This CDR3 region has 16 residues. The CDR3 is CASSRPAGGPGNTIYF. DNA of the CDR3: TGTGCCAGCTCACGACCCGCGGGGGGGCCTGGAAACACCATATATTTT.

This chain joins TRBV13 and TRBJ2-1, with 9 bases that match TRBD2. The length of the CDR3 is 15 residues. V dropped 3 bases and J dropped 7; count of bases not matched to a gene: 7. Germline V lookup: CDR1 PRHDT, CDR2 FYEKMQ (reference sequence). CDR3 nucleotides: TGTGCCAGCAGCTTCGAGGGCGGGGGGGCGAATGAGCAGTTCTTC. Translated, it gives CASSFEGGGANEQFF.

This chain connects TRBV6-2 or TRBV6-3 to TRBJ2-3, with D tentatively TRBD1 (6 bases). The CDR3 extends over 17 amino acids. Germline CDR1 and CDR2: MNHEY and SVGEGT. V shed 2 bases and J shed 2 bases, with 17 bases lying between them. The CDR3 nucleotides read TGTGCCAGCAGTTACGCGACAGGAGTCCCTTCCACAGATACGCAGTATTTT. This translates into CASSYATGVPSTDTQYF.

This chain links TRBV7-2 with TRBJ1-1; unclear D gene. Germline CDR1 SGHTA, CDR2 FQGNSA. Trimming removed 1 base at V and 3 bases at J, with 9 bases between. The length of the CDR3 is 14 residues. CDR3 sequence: CASSLGGSYTEAFF. The CDR3 DNA reads TGTGCCAGCAGCTTAGGGGGATCATACACTGAAGCTTTCTTT. Using reference TRBV7-2 and TRBJ1-1 for the parts outside the CDR3, the full variable domain is GAGVSQSPSNKVTEKGKDVELRCDPISGHTALYWYRQSLGQGLEFLIYFQGNSAPDKSGLPSDRFSAERTGGSVSTLTIQRTQQEDSAVYLCASSLGGSYTEAFFGQGTRLTVV.

The genes are TRBV7-8 and TRBJ2-1; weak D call: TRBD1 (6 bases). The length of the CDR3 is 14 residues. V was pared by 2 bases and J by 10 bases, with 15 bases between. Germline values: CDR1 SGHVS, CDR2 FQNEAQ. The CDR3 loop is CASSLWDTPWEQFF. Here the CDR3 DNA reads TGTGCCAGCAGCTTATGGGACACCCCGTGGGAGCAGTTCTTC.

This chain joins TRBV11-2 and TRBJ2-2; TRBD1 aligns across 7 bases. V dropped 4 bases and J dropped 1; count of bases not matched to a gene: 3. Germline V gene sequence: CDR1 SGHAT, CDR2 FQNNGV. This CDR3 comprises 15 residues. As DNA, the CDR3 is TGTGCCAGCAGCTCCACAGGGGTGAACACCGGGGAGCTGTTTTTT. Amino acid sequence: CASSSTGVNTGELFF. Using reference TRBV11-2 and TRBJ2-2 for the parts outside the CDR3, the full variable domain is EAGVAQSPRYKIIEKRQSVAFWCNPISGHATLYWYQQILGQGPKLLIQFQNNGVVDDSQLPKDRFSAERLKGVDSTLKIQPAKLEDSAVYLCASSSTGVNTGELFFGEGSRLTVL.

The chain carries TRBV11-2 and TRBJ1-5, with D perhaps TRBD1 (6 bases). V lost 3 bases and J 6 bases, leaving 15 bases between the germline ends. This CDR3 is built from 15 residues. Germline CDR1 SGHAT, CDR2 FQNNGV. The CDR3 DNA sequence: TGTGCCAGCAGCTTGCTGGGGGGCTCAGGTCAGCCCCAGCATTTT. Translation gives CASSLLGGSGQPQHF.

This clone was seen more than once but under ten times. The rearrangement uses TRBV20-1 and TRBJ1-6, with D possibly being TRBD1 (6 bases). Germline V gene data show CDR1 as DFQATT and CDR2 as SNEGSKA (reference sequence). CDR3 size: 15 residues. V lost 3 bases and J 7 bases, leaving 16 bases between the germline ends. The CDR3 DNA sequence: TGCAGTGCTAGTAGCGGGGGCAGGTTAAATTCACCCCTCCACTTT. This gives the protein CSASSGGRLNSPLHF.

The rearrangement links TRBV7-2 to TRBJ2-3, with D perhaps TRBD1 or TRBD2 (6 bases each). Trimming removed 5 bases from V and 2 bases from J, with 14 bases in between. Germline V CDR1 and CDR2: SGHTA, FQGNSA. The length of the CDR3 is 15 residues. This CDR3 reads CASSPTGANTDTQYF. In DNA, the CDR3 is TGTGCCAGCAGCCCTACGGGGGCGAACACAGATACGCAGTATTTT. Combining the CDR3 with reference TRBV7-2 and TRBJ2-3 gives the whole variable domain GAGVSQSPSNKVTEKGKDVELRCDPISGHTALYWYRQSLGQGLEFLIYFQGNSAPDKSGLPSDRFSAERTGGSVSTLTIQRTQQEDSAVYLCASSPTGANTDTQYFGPGTRLTVL.

The chain combines TRBV28 with TRBJ2-7; a possible D gene is TRBD1 (6 bases). The V gene lost 1 base and the J gene lost 2 bases, with 9 bases spanning the gap. CDR1 MDHEN and CDR2 SYDVKM come from the germline V gene. This CDR3 region has 14 residues. The CDR3 loop is CASSLSGDAYEQYF. In nucleotides, the CDR3 is TGTGCCAGCAGTTTATCAGGGGATGCCTACGAGCAGTACTTC. Based on the CDR3 plus reference TRBV28 and TRBJ2-7, the full variable domain is DVKVTQSSRYLVKRTGEKVFLECVQDMDHENMFWYRQDPGLGLRLIYFSYDVKMKEKGDIPEGYSVSREKKERFSLILESASTNQTSMYLCASSLSGDAYEQYFGPGTRLTVT.

This sequence joins TRBV7-2 and TRBJ1-6; D perhaps matches TRBD1 (6 bases). Trimming stripped 4 bases from V and 6 bases from J, with 13 bases between. This CDR3 region has 15 residues. Germline V gene sequence: CDR1 SGHTA, CDR2 FQGNSA. The CDR3 here is CASSSRQVTNSPLHF. In nucleotides, the CDR3 is TGTGCCAGCAGCTCGAGACAGGTGACTAATTCACCCCTCCACTTT.

The chain is built from TRBV4-2 and TRBJ2-7; D unclear. Trimming cost V 4 bases and J 2 bases, with 15 bases left between them. This CDR3 comprises 15 residues. CDR1 is LGHNA and CDR2 is YNFKEQ in the germline V gene. The CDR3 nucleotides are TGTGCCAGCAGCCGAGAGGCGGCAGCCACCTACGAGCAGTACTTC. Translation: CASSREAAATYEQYF.

J is TRBJ1-2 and V is TRBV6-2 or TRBV6-3, with 8 bases that match TRBD1. Germline V lookup: CDR1 MNHEY, CDR2 SVGEGT. V trimming: 2 bases; J trimming: 6 bases; junction bases outside the gene matches: 2. The CDR3 length is 13 residues. The DNA of the CDR3 is TGTGCCAGCAGTTACAGGACAGGGAATGGCTACACCTTC. It specifies CASSYRTGNGYTF.

This clone was seen only a few times. This chain links TRBV7-2 with TRBJ1-1; maybe TRBD1 (5 bases). The CDR3 has 17 amino acids. V was clipped by 4 bases and J by 3 bases, with 21 bases between them. The germline CDR1 and CDR2 sequences are SGHTA and FQGNSA. The CDR3 sequence: CASSSHGGRGKDTEAFF. CDR3 nucleotide sequence: TGTGCCAGCAGCTCACATGGGGGGAGGGGAAAGGACACTGAAGCTTTCTTT.

This chain connects TRBV7-2 to TRBJ2-4, with TRBD2 identical over 8 bases. CDR3 size: 18 residues. With 4 bases clipped from V and 5 bases from J, the junction kept 16 bases outside the gene matches. CDR1 is SGHTA and CDR2 is FQGNSA in the germline V gene. CDR3 in DNA: TGTGCCAGCAGCTATTTCGGGGGGGGATCGGCGCTTCAAAACATTCAGTACTTC. This codes for CASSYFGGGSALQNIQYF.

V gene TRBV6-2 or TRBV6-3 combines with J gene TRBJ2-7, with 10 bases aligning to TRBD1. The CDR3 spans 14 residues. Germline CDR1 reads MNHEY; CDR2 reads SVGEGT. With V trimmed by 2 bases and J by 3 bases, 1 base remained unmatched. CDR3 in DNA: TGTGCCAGCAGTTACAGGACAGGGGGCTACGAGCAGTACTTC. Its translation is CASSYRTGGYEQYF.